This TCR beta chain was identified during a study of regulatory T cells in long-lasting Graves disease. Study-level results: Owing to a sample size that was small, accuracy may have been reduced.

The time point: newly diagnosed GD, antithyroid drugs for less than 3 months. There was RNA extracted from PBMCs, and the TCR library was made from it. This clonotype was recorded a few times. Its antigen is unidentified. Germline CDR1 is KGHSH and CDR2 is LQKENI. The CDR3 runs to 14 residues. Between the trimmed V and J ends, which lost 2 bases and 0 bases, there was a span of 7 bases. Arm-PCR of CDR3 regions and iRepertoire HTBI primers were used to build TCR beta libraries. TCRdb used MiXCR to reprocess the multiplex PCR reads, holding one entry per CDR3 protein. The table shows 350,000 to 500,000 distinct CDR3 sequences, with 14% occurring only once. These data also featured in a second study, about T cells in Graves' hyperthyroidism and ophthalmopathy.

The chain uses TRBV18 and TRBJ1-2; no clear D. The source of this sequence is a woman between 50 and 59 years old with Graves disease. The material sequenced was peripheral blood mononuclear cells (PBMCs), taken at new diagnosis, from a patient treated with antithyroid drugs. CDR3 protein: CASSPVYANYGYTF. For the CDR3, the DNA is TGTGCCAGCTCACCAGTGTACGCTAACTATGGCTACACCTTC.